This entry lists 13 T cell receptor beta chains sequenced from one sample in a study of identifying expanded T cells in peripheral blood. Measured with immunoSEQ multiplex PCR; TCRdb has only the in-frame clones, and not every one. Of roughly 100,000 clones listed, around 88% are singletons. Sequenced material: blood. These receptors all come from a person aged 18 to 75 in good health.

The chain links TRBV4-2 to TRBJ1-2; D is possibly TRBD1 (5 bases). Trimming removed 0 bases from V and 4 bases from J, with 15 bases in between. The V gene's germline CDR1 is LGHNA and CDR2 YNFKEQ. This CDR3 is 16 amino acids long. DNA of the CDR3: TGTGCCAGCAGCCAAGAATTCGTCCAGGGACTCTATGGCTACACCTTC. Translated, it gives CASSQEFVQGLYGYTF.

The rearrangement joins TRBV2 to TRBJ1-2; D might be TRBD1 (6 bases). Trimming removed 6 bases at V and 4 bases at J, with 12 bases between. Germline V CDR1 and CDR2: SNHLY, FYNNEI. The CDR3 has 13 amino acids. In DNA, the CDR3 is TGTGCCAGCAGGGTTAACAGGGCCTATGGCTACACCTTC. Translated: CASRVNRAYGYTF.

The V call is TRBV21-1, the J call TRBJ1-4; TRBD1 is the table's D call, not checked against the DNA. TRBV21-1 constitutes a pseudogene. The CDR3 is 16 residues long. CDR3 DNA sequence: TGTGCCAGCAGCAAAGATCGTCAGGGGAATAATGAAAAACTGTTTTTT. Translation gives CASSKDRQGNNEKLFF.

The chain links TRBV12-1 to TRBJ2-3; the table assigns TRBD1, which was not confirmed against the DNA. TRBV12-1 is labeled a pseudogene. The length of the CDR3 is 15 residues. CDR3 residues: CATPPELGGTDTQYF. The CDR3 coding sequence is TGTGCCACCCCGCCGGAGCTAGGGGGCACAGATACGCAGTATTTT.

This sequence joins TRBV7-3 and TRBJ1-2; no clear D. CDR3 length: 14 residues. V dropped 1 base and J dropped 2 bases, with 8 bases sitting between them. Germline CDR1 reads SGHTA; CDR2 reads FQGTGA. The chain's CDR3 is CASSLNPGNYGYTF. The CDR3 DNA follows: TGTGCCAGCAGCTTAAACCCGGGAAACTATGGCTACACCTTC.

The chain joins TRBV27 to TRBJ2-7, with 10 nucleotides matching TRBD2. The CDR3 consists of 15 residues. Germline V gene data show CDR1 as MNHEY and CDR2 as SMNVEV (reference sequence). J was trimmed by 5 bases and V by 7 bases; bases with no gene match: 11. The CDR3 spells CASTARASGSHEQYF. For the CDR3, the DNA is TGTGCCAGCACGGCGAGGGCTAGCGGGAGCCACGAGCAGTACTTC.

V gene TRBV7-3 combines with J gene TRBJ2-5, with D unresolved. The V and J ends lost 5 bases and 5 bases respectively, with 15 bases between them. This CDR3 is 14 amino acids long. Looked up from germline, CDR1 is SGHTA and CDR2 is FQGTGA. CDR3 residues: CASSISIAGETQYF. The CDR3 coding sequence is TGTGCCAGCAGCATTTCAATCGCCGGGGAGACCCAGTACTTC.

The chain joins TRBV18 to TRBJ2-6; D is ambiguous. V was trimmed by 1 base and J by 4 bases, leaving 11 bases between them. CDR1 is KGHSH and CDR2 is LQKENI in the germline V gene. The CDR3 runs 16 residues. In DNA, the CDR3 is TGTGCCAGCTCACCACGCCTCGGCCCGGGGGCCAACGTCCTGACTTTC. It is translated as CASSPRLGPGANVLTF.

V usage is TRBV6-1 and J usage is TRBJ1-6; D is undetermined. This CDR3 is 14 amino acids long. V dropped 7 bases and J dropped 2 bases, with 9 bases sitting between them. Looked up from germline, CDR1 is MNHNS and CDR2 is SASEGT. The CDR3 reads CASIEGPYNSPLHF. The CDR3 bases are TGTGCCAGCATTGAGGGCCCCTATAATTCACCCCTCCACTTT.

The V gene is TRBV7-3, the J gene TRBJ2-7; maybe TRBD2 (7 bases). Trimming pared 5 bases from V and 4 bases from J, leaving 12 bases between. The CDR3 spans 13 residues. CDR1 is SGHTA and CDR2 is FQGTGA in the germline V gene. The CDR3 DNA sequence: TGTGCCAGCAGCCCAAGGGGGGGGTACGAGCAGTACTTC. It codes for CASSPRGGYEQYF.

This clone was counted a few times. This rearrangement joins TRBV5-1 to TRBJ2-1; TRBD1 aligns across 7 bases. The germline V gene has CDR1 SGHRS and CDR2 YFSETQ. This CDR3 has 15 residues. V gave up 6 bases and J gave up 0 bases; unmatched junction bases: 6. CDR3 coding DNA: TGCGCCAGCAACTCGGGACAGACCTCCTACAATGAGCAGTTCTTC. Its translation: CASNSGQTSYNEQFF. The whole variable domain, remainder taken from reference TRBV5-1 and TRBJ2-1, is KAGVTQTPRYLIKTRGQQVTLSCSPISGHRSVSWYQQTPGQGLQFLFEYFSETQRNKGNFPGRFSGRQFSNSRSEMNVSTLELGDSALYLCASNSGQTSYNEQFFGPGTRLTVL.

The chain employs TRBV5-1 and TRBJ1-4; 7 bases are shared with TRBD1. Germline V gives CDR1 SGHRS, CDR2 YFSETQ. V lost 1 base and J lost 4; bases outside the gene matches: 1. CDR3 length: 14 residues. CDR3 sequence (DNA): TGCGCCAGCAGCTTGACAGGGGATAATGAAAAACTGTTTTTT. Translated: CASSLTGDNEKLFF.

The chain recombines TRBV14 with TRBJ2-5, with D uncertain. In germline, CDR1 is SGHDN, CDR2 FVKESK. CDR3 size: 16 residues. The V end lost 1 base, the J end lost 1 base, and 13 bases lay between the germline ends. Written as DNA, the CDR3 is TGTGCCAGCAGCCAAGGCATACAAGCCTCCCAAGAGACCCAGTACTTC. It codes for CASSQGIQASQETQYF.